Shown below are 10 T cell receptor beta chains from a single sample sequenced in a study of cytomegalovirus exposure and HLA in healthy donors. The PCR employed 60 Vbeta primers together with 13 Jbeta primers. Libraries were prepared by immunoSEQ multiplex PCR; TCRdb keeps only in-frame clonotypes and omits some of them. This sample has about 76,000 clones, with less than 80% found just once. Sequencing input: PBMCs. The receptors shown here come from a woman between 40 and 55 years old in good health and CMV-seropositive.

In DNA form, the CDR3 reads TGTGCCAGCGGACAGGCCCGACGAAGCTATGGCTACACCTTC. It codes for CASGQARRSYGYTF. The V and J genes are TRBV6-5 and TRBJ1-2, with 7 bases that match TRBD1. This CDR3 region has 14 residues. Trimming cost V 8 bases and J 4 bases; bases outside gene matches: 10. Germline V CDR1 and CDR2: MNHEY, SVGAGI.

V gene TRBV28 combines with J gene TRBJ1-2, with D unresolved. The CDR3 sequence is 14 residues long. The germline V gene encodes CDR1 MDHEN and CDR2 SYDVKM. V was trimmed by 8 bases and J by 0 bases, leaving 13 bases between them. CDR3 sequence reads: CASAWPLANYGYTF. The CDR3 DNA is TGTGCCAGCGCCTGGCCGCTGGCTAACTATGGCTACACCTTC.

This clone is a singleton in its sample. This CDR3 reads CASSPQESTQYF. In nucleotides, the CDR3 is TGTGCCAGCAGCCCCCAAGAGTCTACGCAGTATTTT. This rearrangement joins TRBV7-9 to TRBJ2-3; D unresolved. The CDR3 has 12 residues. Germline V gene sequence: CDR1 SEHNR, CDR2 FQNEAQ (reference sequence). V lost 5 bases to trimming and J lost 8 bases, with 11 bases between them.

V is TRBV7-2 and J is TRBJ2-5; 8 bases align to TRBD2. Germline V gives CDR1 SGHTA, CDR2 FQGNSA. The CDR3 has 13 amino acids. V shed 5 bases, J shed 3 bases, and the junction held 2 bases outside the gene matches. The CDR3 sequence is CASSAGLEETQYF. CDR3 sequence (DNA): TGTGCCAGCAGCGCGGGACTAGAAGAGACCCAGTACTTC. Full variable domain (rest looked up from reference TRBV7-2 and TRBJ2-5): GAGVSQSPSNKVTEKGKDVELRCDPISGHTALYWYRQSLGQGLEFLIYFQGNSAPDKSGLPSDRFSAERTGGSVSTLTIQRTQQEDSAVYLCASSAGLEETQYFGPGTRLLVL.

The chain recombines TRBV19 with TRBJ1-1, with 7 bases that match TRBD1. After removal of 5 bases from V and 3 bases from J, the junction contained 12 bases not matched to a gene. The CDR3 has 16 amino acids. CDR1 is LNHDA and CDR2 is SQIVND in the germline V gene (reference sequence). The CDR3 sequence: CASSPWTGALDTEAFF. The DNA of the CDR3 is TGTGCCAGTAGTCCATGGACAGGTGCGTTGGACACTGAAGCTTTCTTT.

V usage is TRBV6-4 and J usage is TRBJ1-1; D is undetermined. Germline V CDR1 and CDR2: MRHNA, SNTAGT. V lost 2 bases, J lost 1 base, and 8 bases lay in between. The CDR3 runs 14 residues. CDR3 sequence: CASSDLNGNTEAFF. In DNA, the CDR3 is TGTGCCAGCAGTGACCTTAACGGGAACACTGAAGCTTTCTTT.

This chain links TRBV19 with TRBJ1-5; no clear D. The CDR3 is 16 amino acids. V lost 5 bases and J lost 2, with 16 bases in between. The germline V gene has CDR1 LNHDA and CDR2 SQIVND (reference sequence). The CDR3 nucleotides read TGTGCCAGTAGTTCAACGTACAATTTTCGCAATCAGCCCCAGCATTTT. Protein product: CASSSTYNFRNQPQHF.

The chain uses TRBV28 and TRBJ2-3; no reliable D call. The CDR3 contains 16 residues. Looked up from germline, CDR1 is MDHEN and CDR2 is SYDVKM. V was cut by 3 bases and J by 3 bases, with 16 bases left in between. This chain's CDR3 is CASSFPSDLVTDTQYF. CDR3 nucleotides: TGTGCCAGCAGTTTCCCCTCTGACCTAGTGACAGATACGCAGTATTTT. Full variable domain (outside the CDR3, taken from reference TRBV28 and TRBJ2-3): DVKVTQSSRYLVKRTGEKVFLECVQDMDHENMFWYRQDPGLGLRLIYFSYDVKMKEKGDIPEGYSVSREKKERFSLILESASTNQTSMYLCASSFPSDLVTDTQYFGPGTRLTVL.

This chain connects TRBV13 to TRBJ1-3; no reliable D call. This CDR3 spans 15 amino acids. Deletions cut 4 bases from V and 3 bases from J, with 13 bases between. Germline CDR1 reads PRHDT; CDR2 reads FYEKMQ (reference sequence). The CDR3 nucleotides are TGTGCCAGCAGCTCTAAGGCAGGTTATGGAAACACCATATATTTT. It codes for CASSSKAGYGNTIYF.

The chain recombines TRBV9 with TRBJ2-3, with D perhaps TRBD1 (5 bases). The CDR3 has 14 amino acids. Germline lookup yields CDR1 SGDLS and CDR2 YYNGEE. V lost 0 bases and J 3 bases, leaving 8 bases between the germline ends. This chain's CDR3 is CASSVEGQTDTQYF. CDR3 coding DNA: TGTGCCAGCAGCGTAGAGGGGCAGACAGATACGCAGTATTTT.